This entry concerns a single T cell receptor (beta chain). This entry comes from a study of cytomegalovirus exposure and HLA in healthy donors. Primers: 60 Vbeta forward and 13 Jbeta reverse. TCRdb keeps only in-frame clones here, not all; method: immunoSEQ multiplex PCR. The data show about 160,000 clones, around 88% seen once. The CDR3 consists of 16 residues. Germline CDR1 is SGHVS and CDR2 is FQNEAQ. V lost 6 bases to trimming and J lost 2 bases, with 17 bases between them. The source of this sequence is a woman in her twenties or thirties in good health and CMV-seronegative. This rearrangement joins TRBV7-8 to TRBJ1-3; D may be TRBD1 (5 bases). Sequenced material: PBMCs. CDR3 residues: CASSSFVAGTGNTIYF. CDR3 sequence (DNA): TGTGCCAGCAGTTCCTTCGTTGCAGGGACTGGAAACACCATATATTTT.